The following is a T cell receptor (beta chain) sequence with its context. Samples each yielded at least 6 micrograms of total RNA. The data belong to a study of blood T cells in healthy people across ages. Turning to the study itself: The capture of about one barcoded beta molecule per two T cells was achieved by template switching.

A second about 7 to 11 cycle PCR used barcoded and J-beta primers. TCRdb re-analysed the 5' RACE reads in MiXCR, keeping a single row per CDR3 protein. The table records more than 650,000 distinct CDR3 sequences, less than 70% of them present only once. CDR3 length equals 15 residues. The J segment lost 8 bases and the V segment lost 3 bases, leaving 11 bases of the junction unmatched. Germline values: CDR1 SGDLS, CDR2 YYNGEE. Material for sequencing was blood. This chain links TRBV9 with TRBJ1-2; 9 bases line up with TRBD1. The receptor's source is a man older than 75 in good health. The CDR3 nucleotides are TGTGCCAGCAGCGCTGGGACAGGGTTTACTTTAGGCTACACCTTC. This sequence encodes CASSAGTGFTLGYTF.